A selection of T cell receptor beta chains follows, all from one sample in a study of blood T cell repertoires in COVID-19. Clones were sequenced by immunoSEQ multiplex PCR, and TCRdb holds only the in-frame ones, with some missing. The repertoire includes about 400,000 clones, 70% to 90% of them detected once, and less than 3.5% sits in the top ten. Material: peripheral blood. Receptors were obtained from a human donor in a cohort sampled during active COVID-19. The CDR3 runs from the conserved cysteine through the conserved F or W. The D gene is left open where the match is weak. Size values are once, few and many counts, or a class for expanded clones, and some rows have none.

d_call j_call clone_size v_call cdr3_aa cdr3_nt
TRBD1 TRBJ2-7 NA TRBV7-3 CASSLQDRDYEQYF TGTGCCAGCAGCCTTCAAGACAGGGACTACGAGCAGTACTTC
NA TRBJ1-2 NA TRBV27 CASSSDRKTNYGYTF TGTGCCAGCAGTTCAGACAGGAAAACTAACTATGGCTACACCTTC
NA TRBJ2-3 NA TRBV5-1 CASSLVGYSTGSDTQYF TGCGCCAGCAGCTTGGTGGGCTATTCTACGGGGTCGGATACGCAGTATTTT
NA TRBJ2-3 NA TRBV2 CASSQRGIAQYF TGTGCCAGCAGCCAACGTGGTATAGCGCAGTATTTT
NA TRBJ2-5 NA TRBV7-2 CASSSRMVSAQYF TGTGCCAGCAGCTCGCGTATGGTGTCGGCCCAGTACTTC
NA TRBJ2-5 once TRBV6-5 CASSPRGLEQTQYF TGTGCCAGCAGCCCCCGCGGGCTAGAGCAGACCCAGTACTTC
TRBD2 TRBJ2-5 NA TRBV24-1 CATSDPRSGTQETQYF TGTGCCACCAGTGACCCTAGGAGCGGGACCCAAGAGACCCAGTACTTC
TRBD2 TRBJ2-3 NA TRBV5-1 CASSFTLAGGGTDTQYF TGCGCCAGCAGCTTTACCTTAGCGGGAGGGGGCACAGATACGCAGTATTTT
NA TRBJ2-7 NA TRBV20-1 CSASASAYEQYF TGCAGTGCTAGTGCCTCCGCCTACGAGCAGTACTTC
TRBD1 TRBJ2-2 NA TRBV5-1 CASSLEGQPNTGELFF TGCGCCAGCAGCTTGGAGGGACAGCCGAACACCGGGGAGCTGTTTTTT
TRBD1 TRBJ1-4 NA TRBV11-2 CATQGESSEKLFF TGTGCCACCCAGGGGGAGTCAAGTGAAAAACTGTTTTTT
NA TRBJ2-7 NA TRBV28 CASRDRTATYEQYF TGTGCCAGCAGGGATCGAACAGCAACCTACGAGCAGTACTTC
NA TRBJ2-1 NA TRBV14 CASSQTPGLTYNEQFF TGTGCCAGCAGCCAAACTCCGGGACTTACATACAATGAGCAGTTCTTC
NA TRBJ2-2 NA TRBV5-1 CASSPVPSRLTGELFF TGCGCCAGCAGCCCGGTGCCTAGCCGGCTTACCGGGGAGCTGTTTTTT
NA TRBJ1-2 NA TRBV5-4 CASSLLGAHSNGYTF TGTGCTAGCAGCTTGTTGGGGGCGCACTCTAATGGCTACACCTTC
NA TRBJ1-2 NA TRBV30 CAWISGRSYGYTF TGTGCCTGGATTAGTGGGCGTAGCTATGGCTACACCTTC
TRBD1 TRBJ1-1 NA TRBV6-5 CASSPGQGGTEAFF TGTGCCAGCAGTCCCGGACAGGGGGGCACTGAAGCTTTCTTT
TRBD2 TRBJ2-3 NA TRBV2 CASTLQGGSTDTQYF TGTGCCAGCACCCTTCAGGGAGGGAGCACAGATACGCAGTATTTT
NA TRBJ2-7 NA TRBV6-5 CASTWAPSSYEQYF TGTGCCAGCACATGGGCGCCGAGCTCCTACGAGCAGTACTTC
TRBD1 TRBJ2-7 NA TRBV19 CASSPGVGQGRYEQYF TGTGCCAGTAGTCCGGGGGTAGGACAGGGGCGATACGAGCAGTACTTC
NA TRBJ1-4 once TRBV27 CASSLIGLQGEKLFF TGTGCCAGCAGTTTAATAGGATTGCAGGGTGAAAAACTGTTTTTT
TRBD2 TRBJ2-5 NA TRBV5-1 CASSLASGGPEETQYF TGCGCCAGCAGCTTGGCGTCGGGGGGGCCTGAAGAGACCCAGTACTTC
NA TRBJ2-3 NA TRBV28 CASSLQGRVSDTQYF TGTGCCAGCAGCTTACAGGGAAGAGTTTCAGATACGCAGTATTTT
NA TRBJ2-7 NA TRBV18 CASSPLQQGGEQYF TGTGCCAGCTCACCACTCCAACAGGGTGGGGAGCAGTACTTC
NA TRBJ2-1 once TRBV28 CASSLTAGGSYNEQFF TGTGCCAGCAGTTTGACGGCGGGCGGCTCCTACAATGAGCAGTTCTTC
TRBD1 TRBJ1-2 NA TRBV30 CALDRVNYGYTF TGTGCCTTGGACAGGGTCAACTATGGCTACACCTTC
TRBD1 TRBJ1-5 NA TRBV6-5 CASSWDRAGNQPQHF TGTGCCAGCAGTTGGGACAGGGCCGGCAATCAGCCCCAGCATTTT
NA TRBJ2-3 NA TRBV15 CATSDTRQDSTDTQYF TGTGCCACCAGCGACACTAGGCAGGACAGCACAGATACGCAGTATTTT
TRBD1 TRBJ2-5 NA TRBV30 CAWTTGGSQETQYF TGTGCCTGGACAACAGGGGGCTCCCAAGAGACCCAGTACTTC
NA TRBJ2-2 NA TRBV7-2 CASRPTRTAGELFF TGTGCCAGCAGACCGACCCGGACAGCCGGGGAGCTGTTTTTT
TRBD2 TRBJ2-1 NA TRBV15 CATSRDRSGRAYNEQFF TGTGCCACCAGCAGAGATCGTAGCGGGAGGGCCTACAATGAGCAGTTCTTC
NA TRBJ2-7 few TRBV30 CAWSVRGSSSSYEQYF TGTGCCTGGAGTGTCCGGGGGTCCAGTAGCTCCTACGAGCAGTACTTC
NA TRBJ2-7 NA TRBV11-3 CASSRRGRHEQYF TGTGCCAGCAGCCGCCGCGGGCGTCACGAGCAGTACTTC
TRBD1 TRBJ1-4 NA TRBV2 CASSQDRGNEKLFF TGTGCCAGCAGTCAGGACAGGGGGAATGAAAAACTGTTTTTT
TRBD2 TRBJ2-3 NA TRBV5-4 CASSMGLAGWTDTQYF TGTGCCAGCAGCATGGGACTAGCGGGGTGGACAGATACGCAGTATTTT
NA TRBJ1-2 NA TRBV4-1 CASSQDSGGYGYTF TGCGCCAGCAGCCAAGATTCGGGGGGCTATGGCTACACCTTC
NA TRBJ2-5 NA TRBV5-1 CASSLRISVNGETQYF TGCGCCAGCAGCTTGAGGATTTCGGTAAACGGGGAGACCCAGTACTTC